These T cell receptor beta chains were read from a single sample in a study of T-cell reconstitution after alpha-beta-depleted transplantation in children. TCRdb recomputed calls from the PCR reads with MiXCR, one row per CDR3 protein. The table includes nearly 550,000 distinct CDR3 sequences, about 18% detected once. The source was PBMCs from the stem cell graft donor, collected from the stem cell graft. Receptor source: a human donor who donated a stem cell graft to a child with acute lymphoblastic leukemia. The CDR3 runs from the conserved cysteine through the conserved F or W. D genes are given only for firm matches. Clone size is not always given. Where it is, it says once, few, many or a class for expanded clones.

cdr3_nt: TGTGCCACCAGTGACCCCGGATCTCAGGGAGATACGCAGTATTTT
cdr3_aa: CATSDPGSQGDTQYF
d_call: -
clone_size: -
j_call: TRBJ2-3
v_call: TRBV24-1

cdr3_nt: TGTGCCAGCAGCCTAGAGCCAGGGCAGCAGTACTTC
cdr3_aa: CASSLEPGQQYF
d_call: -
clone_size: -
j_call: TRBJ2-7
v_call: TRBV12-3/TRBV12-4

cdr3_nt: TGTGCCAGCAGCTTTGGGGACAGCTCCTACAATGAGCAGTTCTTC
cdr3_aa: CASSFGDSSYNEQFF
d_call: TRBD1
clone_size: -
j_call: TRBJ2-1
v_call: TRBV5-6

cdr3_nt: TGCGCCAGCAGCCAAGATGGGCGGGAGGGCCCCTACGAGCAGTACTTC
cdr3_aa: CASSQDGREGPYEQYF
d_call: TRBD2
clone_size: -
j_call: TRBJ2-7
v_call: TRBV4-1

cdr3_nt: TGTGCCAGCTCACCACAGGGGACCCACTACTACGAGCAGTACTTC
cdr3_aa: CASSPQGTHYYEQYF
d_call: -
clone_size: few
j_call: TRBJ2-7
v_call: TRBV18

cdr3_nt: TGTGCCAGCACCTCTTCAAACGGGATACTCTCCGCCACAGATACGCAGTATTTT
cdr3_aa: CASTSSNGILSATDTQYF
d_call: -
clone_size: -
j_call: TRBJ2-3
v_call: TRBV5-5

cdr3_nt: TGCAGCGCCGGGGGACAGGGGGAGACCCAGTACTTC
cdr3_aa: CSAGGQGETQYF
d_call: TRBD1
clone_size: -
j_call: TRBJ2-5
v_call: TRBV29-1

cdr3_nt: TGTGCCAGCAGTTCCGTCAGGGGTGAGGATCAGCCCCAGCATTTT
cdr3_aa: CASSSVRGEDQPQHF
d_call: -
clone_size: -
j_call: TRBJ1-5
v_call: TRBV6-5

cdr3_nt: TGTGCCAGTAGTATGGTGGGGACTAGCGGGGTTGAGCAGTTCTTC
cdr3_aa: CASSMVGTSGVEQFF
d_call: TRBD2
clone_size: -
j_call: TRBJ2-1
v_call: TRBV19

cdr3_nt: TGCAGTGCTAGTCTCCTCGGTCCCTACGAGCAGTACTTC
cdr3_aa: CSASLLGPYEQYF
d_call: -
clone_size: few
j_call: TRBJ2-7
v_call: TRBV20-1

cdr3_nt: TGCGCCAGCAGCTTAAGGACAGGGCATAACACCGGGGAGCTGTTTTTT
cdr3_aa: CASSLRTGHNTGELFF
d_call: TRBD1
clone_size: -
j_call: TRBJ2-2
v_call: TRBV5-1

cdr3_nt: TGTGCCAGCAGTCGCCGTCGGGGACAGGGGGAAGCTTTCTTT
cdr3_aa: CASSRRRGQGEAFF
d_call: TRBD1
clone_size: few
j_call: TRBJ1-1
v_call: TRBV6-1

cdr3_nt: TGTGCCAGCAGGCCCGGTTTAGCGGGAGGGCAAGATACGCAGTATTTT
cdr3_aa: CASRPGLAGGQDTQYF
d_call: TRBD2
clone_size: -
j_call: TRBJ2-3
v_call: TRBV6-1

cdr3_nt: TGTGCCAGCCTCGACAGGGTCTTCAATCAGCCCCAGCATTTT
cdr3_aa: CASLDRVFNQPQHF
d_call: TRBD1
clone_size: few
j_call: TRBJ1-5
v_call: TRBV19

cdr3_nt: TGCGCCAGCAGCTTGCTACGGGAACTCACAGATACGCAGTATTTT
cdr3_aa: CASSLLRELTDTQYF
d_call: -
clone_size: -
j_call: TRBJ2-3
v_call: TRBV5-1

cdr3_nt: TGTGCCAGCAGCTTTACCTCCTACGAGCAGTACTTC
cdr3_aa: CASSFTSYEQYF
d_call: -
clone_size: many
j_call: TRBJ2-7
v_call: TRBV7-9

cdr3_nt: TGTGCCAGCAGCTTATTTCCCGCAAGAGGGGTGGAGGGAGGCTACACCTTC
cdr3_aa: CASSLFPARGVEGGYTF
d_call: -
clone_size: once
j_call: TRBJ1-2
v_call: TRBV7-2

cdr3_nt: TGCGCCAGCACGACCGGGACTAGCGGACAAGAGACCCAGTACTTC
cdr3_aa: CASTTGTSGQETQYF
d_call: TRBD2
clone_size: few
j_call: TRBJ2-5
v_call: TRBV5-1

cdr3_nt: TGTGCCAGCAGCGTAGGGATAGGGGTCTACAATGAGCAGTTCTTC
cdr3_aa: CASSVGIGVYNEQFF
d_call: -
clone_size: few
j_call: TRBJ2-1
v_call: TRBV9

cdr3_nt: TGTGCCAGCAAAACGGGACCGTACACTGAAGCTTTCTTT
cdr3_aa: CASKTGPYTEAFF
d_call: -
clone_size: few
j_call: TRBJ1-1
v_call: TRBV27

cdr3_nt: TGTGCCAGCAGTACCATAGCGGGAGGGCAAGAGACCCAGTACTTC
cdr3_aa: CASSTIAGGQETQYF
d_call: TRBD2
clone_size: few
j_call: TRBJ2-5
v_call: TRBV12-3/TRBV12-4

cdr3_nt: TGCAGCGCCCAGCCGACGAGCTCCTACAATGAGCAGTTCTTC
cdr3_aa: CSAQPTSSYNEQFF
d_call: -
clone_size: -
j_call: TRBJ2-1
v_call: TRBV29-1

cdr3_nt: TGCAGTGCATTGGGGGACCGACACACTGAAGCTTTCTTT
cdr3_aa: CSALGDRHTEAFF
d_call: -
clone_size: few
j_call: TRBJ1-1
v_call: TRBV20-1

cdr3_nt: TGTGCCAGCAGCTTAGGTAGTGCGTTGGACACTGAAGCTTTCTTT
cdr3_aa: CASSLGSALDTEAFF
d_call: -
clone_size: few
j_call: TRBJ1-1
v_call: TRBV7-9

cdr3_nt: TGCAGTGTGTCCAGCAGACAGGCGAACACTGAAGCTTTCTTT
cdr3_aa: CSVSSRQANTEAFF
d_call: -
clone_size: -
j_call: TRBJ1-1
v_call: TRBV20-1

cdr3_nt: TGTGCCACCAGTGACCCCTCCCGACTGATGACCACAGATACGCAGTATTTT
cdr3_aa: CATSDPSRLMTTDTQYF
d_call: -
clone_size: -
j_call: TRBJ2-3
v_call: TRBV24-1

cdr3_nt: TGTGCCAGCAACGCTCAGGACTATGGCTACACCTTC
cdr3_aa: CASNAQDYGYTF
d_call: -
clone_size: few
j_call: TRBJ1-2
v_call: TRBV11-2

cdr3_nt: TGCAGTGCTAGAGATTTTAGGGGACTAGCTCCAGATACGCAGTATTTT
cdr3_aa: CSARDFRGLAPDTQYF
d_call: TRBD2
clone_size: -
j_call: TRBJ2-3
v_call: TRBV20-1

cdr3_nt: TGTGCCAGCGGTCGGGGGAGAAACACTGAAGCTTTCTTT
cdr3_aa: CASGRGRNTEAFF
d_call: -
clone_size: -
j_call: TRBJ1-1
v_call: TRBV7-3

cdr3_nt: TGCAGTGCTAGTGGGGAGGGCCTTTGGAATGAGCAGTTCTTC
cdr3_aa: CSASGEGLWNEQFF
d_call: TRBD2
clone_size: -
j_call: TRBJ2-1
v_call: TRBV20-1

cdr3_nt: TGTGCCAGCTGCTCTTCCGGGGCCAACGTCCTGACTTTC
cdr3_aa: CASCSSGANVLTF
d_call: -
clone_size: few
j_call: TRBJ2-6
v_call: TRBV12-3/TRBV12-4

cdr3_nt: TGCGCCAGCAGCTTGGGGCCCGGACTTGAGGCCTACGAGCAGTACTTC
cdr3_aa: CASSLGPGLEAYEQYF
d_call: -
clone_size: -
j_call: TRBJ2-7
v_call: TRBV5-1

cdr3_nt: TGTGCCAGCAGCCCTTACATCTTGACTAGCGCCCTGTTCGCGAACACCGGGGAGCTGTTTTTT
cdr3_aa: CASSPYILTSALFANTGELFF
d_call: TRBD2
clone_size: few
j_call: TRBJ2-2
v_call: TRBV11-1

cdr3_nt: TGTGCCAGCAGCCCTGCGCCCGGAACCTACGAGCAGTACTTC
cdr3_aa: CASSPAPGTYEQYF
d_call: -
clone_size: -
j_call: TRBJ2-7
v_call: TRBV7-8

cdr3_nt: TGTGCCAGCGGGGGTAGCGGGTACTACGAGCAGTACTTC
cdr3_aa: CASGGSGYYEQYF
d_call: TRBD2
clone_size: few
j_call: TRBJ2-7
v_call: TRBV25-1

cdr3_nt: TGTGCCACCAGCAGATCGGGGGACAGGGATACGAACAATGAGCAGTTCTTC
cdr3_aa: CATSRSGDRDTNNEQFF
d_call: TRBD1
clone_size: -
j_call: TRBJ2-1
v_call: TRBV15

cdr3_nt: TGTGCCAGCAGGGACATTAGCAATGAGCAGTTCTTC
cdr3_aa: CASRDISNEQFF
d_call: -
clone_size: few
j_call: TRBJ2-1
v_call: TRBV6-4

cdr3_nt: TGTGCCAGCAGCGTAGAGGGCACAGATACGCAGTATTTT
cdr3_aa: CASSVEGTDTQYF
d_call: -
clone_size: many
j_call: TRBJ2-3
v_call: TRBV9

cdr3_nt: TGCGCCAGCAGCTTGGGGGGATGGAACACTGAAGCTTTCTTT
cdr3_aa: CASSLGGWNTEAFF
d_call: -
clone_size: -
j_call: TRBJ1-1
v_call: TRBV5-1

cdr3_nt: TGTGCCAGCAGCCAATCTGGGGGCGGGAAAAGTCGGAATCAGCCCCAGCATTTT
cdr3_aa: CASSQSGGGKSRNQPQHF
d_call: -
clone_size: -
j_call: TRBJ1-5
v_call: TRBV16

cdr3_nt: TGTGCCAGCAGCTTAGGTCCGACTAGCGGGAGGCCCCGCCCGAATGAGCAGTTCTTC
cdr3_aa: CASSLGPTSGRPRPNEQFF
d_call: TRBD2
clone_size: -
j_call: TRBJ2-1
v_call: TRBV11-2

cdr3_nt: TGTGCCAGCAGCTTAATCTTCGTTACAGGGGGTAGCACAGATACGCAGTATTTT
cdr3_aa: CASSLIFVTGGSTDTQYF
d_call: TRBD1
clone_size: -
j_call: TRBJ2-3
v_call: TRBV7-8

cdr3_nt: TGTGCCACAGACGACGAGCAGTACTTC
cdr3_aa: CATDDEQYF
d_call: -
clone_size: -
j_call: TRBJ2-7
v_call: TRBV2

cdr3_nt: TGTGCCAGCAGCTCGCGGACTAGCACAAGTAAATTTAACAATGAGCAGTTCTTC
cdr3_aa: CASSSRTSTSKFNNEQFF
d_call: TRBD2
clone_size: -
j_call: TRBJ2-1
v_call: TRBV11-2

cdr3_nt: TGCAGTGCTAGAGAGTTGAGAGAGACCCAGTACTTC
cdr3_aa: CSARELRETQYF
d_call: -
clone_size: few
j_call: TRBJ2-5
v_call: TRBV20-1

cdr3_nt: TGTGCCAGCAGTGACTGGACAGGGGAGAATCAGCCCCAGCATTTT
cdr3_aa: CASSDWTGENQPQHF
d_call: TRBD1
clone_size: many
j_call: TRBJ1-5
v_call: TRBV2

cdr3_nt: TGTGCCAGCTCGGGACAGGGCTACGAGCAGTACTTC
cdr3_aa: CASSGQGYEQYF
d_call: TRBD1
clone_size: many
j_call: TRBJ2-7
v_call: TRBV5-1

cdr3_nt: TGCAGTGCATCAACAGGGGTTGGAAACACCATATATTTT
cdr3_aa: CSASTGVGNTIYF
d_call: TRBD1
clone_size: few
j_call: TRBJ1-3
v_call: TRBV20-1

cdr3_nt: TGTGCCAGCAGCCAAGATCCCCCCGGACAGCTGAACACTGAAGCTTTCTTT
cdr3_aa: CASSQDPPGQLNTEAFF
d_call: -
clone_size: few
j_call: TRBJ1-1
v_call: TRBV4-2

cdr3_nt: TGTGCCAGCAGTTATCAGGGACTAGCGGGAGTGGGGGGCACAGATACGCAGTATTTT
cdr3_aa: CASSYQGLAGVGGTDTQYF
d_call: TRBD2
clone_size: -
j_call: TRBJ2-3
v_call: TRBV6-5